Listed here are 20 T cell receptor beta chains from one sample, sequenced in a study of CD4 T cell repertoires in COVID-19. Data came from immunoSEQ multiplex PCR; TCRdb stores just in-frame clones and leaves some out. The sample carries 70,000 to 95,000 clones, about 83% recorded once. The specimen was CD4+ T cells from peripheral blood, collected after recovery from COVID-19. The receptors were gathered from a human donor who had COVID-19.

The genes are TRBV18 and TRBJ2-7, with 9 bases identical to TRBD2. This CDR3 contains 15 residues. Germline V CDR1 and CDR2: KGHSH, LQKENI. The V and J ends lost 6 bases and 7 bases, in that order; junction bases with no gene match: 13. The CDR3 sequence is CASSREREAQGEQYF. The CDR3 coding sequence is TGTGCCAGCTCTCGCGAGCGGGAGGCCCAGGGGGAGCAGTACTTC.

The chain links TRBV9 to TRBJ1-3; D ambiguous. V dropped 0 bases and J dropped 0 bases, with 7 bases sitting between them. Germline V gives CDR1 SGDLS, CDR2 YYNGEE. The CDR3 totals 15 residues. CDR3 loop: CASSVEGNSGNTIYF. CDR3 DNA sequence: TGTGCCAGCAGCGTAGAAGGGAACTCTGGAAACACCATATATTTT.

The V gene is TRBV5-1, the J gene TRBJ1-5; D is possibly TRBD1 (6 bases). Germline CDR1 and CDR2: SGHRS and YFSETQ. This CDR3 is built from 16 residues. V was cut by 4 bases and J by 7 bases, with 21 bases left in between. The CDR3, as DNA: TGCGCCAGCAGCCTCGAGGGGGTAGGGGCGAGGCAGCCCCAGCATTTT. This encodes CASSLEGVGARQPQHF.

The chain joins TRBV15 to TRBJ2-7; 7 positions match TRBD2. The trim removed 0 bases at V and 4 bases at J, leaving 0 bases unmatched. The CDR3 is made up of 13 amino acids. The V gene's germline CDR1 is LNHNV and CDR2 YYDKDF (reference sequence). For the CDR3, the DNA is TGTGCCACCAGCAGAGAGCGGGGGTACGAGCAGTACTTC. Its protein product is CATSRERGYEQYF.

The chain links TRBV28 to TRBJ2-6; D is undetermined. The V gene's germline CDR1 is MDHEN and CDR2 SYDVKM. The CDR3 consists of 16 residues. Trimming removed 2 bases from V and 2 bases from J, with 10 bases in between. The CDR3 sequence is CASSLGVPPGANVLTF. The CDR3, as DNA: TGTGCCAGCAGTTTAGGCGTCCCCCCTGGGGCCAACGTCCTGACTTTC. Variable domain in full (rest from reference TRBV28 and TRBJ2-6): DVKVTQSSRYLVKRTGEKVFLECVQDMDHENMFWYRQDPGLGLRLIYFSYDVKMKEKGDIPEGYSVSREKKERFSLILESASTNQTSMYLCASSLGVPPGANVLTFGAGSRLTVL.

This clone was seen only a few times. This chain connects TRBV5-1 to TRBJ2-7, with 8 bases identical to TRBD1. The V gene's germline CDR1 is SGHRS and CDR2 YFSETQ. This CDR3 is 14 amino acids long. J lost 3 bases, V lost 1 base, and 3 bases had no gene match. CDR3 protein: CASSLSTGGYEQYF. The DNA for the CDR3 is TGCGCCAGCAGCTTGTCAACAGGGGGCTACGAGCAGTACTTC.

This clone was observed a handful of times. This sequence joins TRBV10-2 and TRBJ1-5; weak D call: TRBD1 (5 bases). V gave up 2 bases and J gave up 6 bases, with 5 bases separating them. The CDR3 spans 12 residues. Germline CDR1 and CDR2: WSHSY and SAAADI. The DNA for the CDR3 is TGCGCCAGCAGTGAGGGGGGTCAGCCCCAGCATTTT. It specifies CASSEGGQPQHF.

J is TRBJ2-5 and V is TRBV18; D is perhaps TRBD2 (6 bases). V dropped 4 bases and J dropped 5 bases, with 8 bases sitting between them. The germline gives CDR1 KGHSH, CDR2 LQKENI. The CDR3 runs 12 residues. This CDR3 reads CASSRLDETQYF. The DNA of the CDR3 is TGTGCCAGCTCACGACTAGATGAGACCCAGTACTTC.

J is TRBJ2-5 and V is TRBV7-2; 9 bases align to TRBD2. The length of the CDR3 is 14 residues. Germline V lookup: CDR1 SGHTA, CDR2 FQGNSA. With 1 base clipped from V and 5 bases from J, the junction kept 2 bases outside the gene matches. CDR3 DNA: TGTGCCAGCAGCTTAGGGACTAGCGCGGAGACCCAGTACTTC. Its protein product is CASSLGTSAETQYF. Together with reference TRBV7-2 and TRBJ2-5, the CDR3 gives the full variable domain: GAGVSQSPSNKVTEKGKDVELRCDPISGHTALYWYRQSLGQGLEFLIYFQGNSAPDKSGLPSDRFSAERTGGSVSTLTIQRTQQEDSAVYLCASSLGTSAETQYFGPGTRLLVL.

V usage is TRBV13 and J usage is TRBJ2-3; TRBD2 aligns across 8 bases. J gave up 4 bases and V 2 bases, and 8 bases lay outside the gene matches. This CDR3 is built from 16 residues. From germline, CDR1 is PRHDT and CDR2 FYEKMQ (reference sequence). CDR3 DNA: TGTGCCAGCAGCTTAACGGGAGGGAGGTTGGCAGATACGCAGTATTTT. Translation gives CASSLTGGRLADTQYF.

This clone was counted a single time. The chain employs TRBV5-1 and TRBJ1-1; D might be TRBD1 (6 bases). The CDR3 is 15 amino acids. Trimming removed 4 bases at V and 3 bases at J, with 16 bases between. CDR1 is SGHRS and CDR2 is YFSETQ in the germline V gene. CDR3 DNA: TGCGCCAGCAGCAAAATAGGGGGGAGTGACACTGAAGCTTTCTTT. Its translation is CASSKIGGSDTEAFF.

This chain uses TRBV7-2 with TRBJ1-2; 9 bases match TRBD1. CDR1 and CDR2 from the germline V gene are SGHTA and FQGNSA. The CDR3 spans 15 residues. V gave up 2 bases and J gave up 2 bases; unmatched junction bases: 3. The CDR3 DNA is TGTGCCAGCAGCTTAAAAGGACAGGGGAACTATGGCTACACCTTC. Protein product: CASSLKGQGNYGYTF.

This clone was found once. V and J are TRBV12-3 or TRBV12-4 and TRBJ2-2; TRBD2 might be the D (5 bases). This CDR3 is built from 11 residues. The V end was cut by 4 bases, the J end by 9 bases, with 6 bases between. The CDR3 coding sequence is TGTGCCAGCAGTTCGACTAGGGAGCTGTTTTTT. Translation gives CASSSTRELFF.

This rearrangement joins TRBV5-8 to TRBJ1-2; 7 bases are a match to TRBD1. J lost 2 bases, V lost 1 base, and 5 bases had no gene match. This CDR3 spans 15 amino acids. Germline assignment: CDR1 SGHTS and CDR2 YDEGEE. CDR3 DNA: TGTGCCAGCAGCTTGACAGGGGCAAGGAACTATGGCTACACCTTC. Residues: CASSLTGARNYGYTF.

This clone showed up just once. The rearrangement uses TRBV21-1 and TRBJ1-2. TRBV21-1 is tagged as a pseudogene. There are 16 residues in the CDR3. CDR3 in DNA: TGTGCCAGCAGCAAATGCATGCTCGGGAACCATAATGGCTACACCTTC. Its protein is CASSKCMLGNHNGYTF.

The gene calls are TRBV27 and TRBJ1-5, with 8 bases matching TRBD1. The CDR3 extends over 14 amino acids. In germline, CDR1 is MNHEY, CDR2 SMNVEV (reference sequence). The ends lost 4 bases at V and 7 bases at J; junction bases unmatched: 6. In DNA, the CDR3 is TGTGCCAGCAGTTGGGACAGGTCGAGCCAGCCCCAGCATTTT. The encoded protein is CASSWDRSSQPQHF.

The CDR3 DNA reads TGTGCCAGCAGCCCCCACGACAGGGGTGGAAACACCATATATTTT. Translating it yields CASSPHDRGGNTIYF. The chain couples TRBV27 to TRBJ1-3; TRBD1 agrees at 8 bases. This CDR3 region has 15 residues. J lost 3 bases, V lost 6 bases, and 7 bases had no gene match. CDR1 is MNHEY and CDR2 is SMNVEV in the germline V gene (reference sequence).

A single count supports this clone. CDR3 in DNA: TGTGCCAGCAGCTTGGCCCGACAGAGCTCTGGAAACACCATATATTTT. The encoded protein is CASSLARQSSGNTIYF. The chain is built from TRBV7-9 and TRBJ1-3, with D possibly TRBD1 on 5 matching bases. Trimming removed 3 bases at V and 0 bases at J, with 12 bases between. This CDR3 has 16 residues. Germline loops: CDR1 SEHNR, CDR2 FQNEAQ (reference sequence).

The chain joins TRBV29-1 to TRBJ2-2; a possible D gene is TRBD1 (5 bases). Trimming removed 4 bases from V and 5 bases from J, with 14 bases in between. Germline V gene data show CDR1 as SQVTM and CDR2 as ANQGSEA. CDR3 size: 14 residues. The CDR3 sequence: CSVGQFVGTGELFF. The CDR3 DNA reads TGCAGCGTTGGACAGTTCGTTGGGACCGGGGAGCTGTTTTTT.

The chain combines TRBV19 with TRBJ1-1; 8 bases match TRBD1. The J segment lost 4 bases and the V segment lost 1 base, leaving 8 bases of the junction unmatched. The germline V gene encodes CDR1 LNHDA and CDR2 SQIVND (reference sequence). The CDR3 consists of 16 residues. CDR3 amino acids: CASSIVFRQGSTEAFF. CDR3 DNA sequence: TGTGCCAGTAGTATAGTCTTTCGACAGGGGTCCACTGAAGCTTTCTTT. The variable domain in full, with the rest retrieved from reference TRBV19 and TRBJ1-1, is DGGITQSPKYLFRKEGQNVTLSCEQNLNHDAMYWYRQDPGQGLRLIYYSQIVNDFQKGDIAEGYSVSREKKESFPLTVTSAQKNPTAFYLCASSIVFRQGSTEAFFGQGTRLTVV.